Listed below are T cell receptor beta chains from one sample, sequenced in a study of blood T cell repertoires in COVID-19. Method: immunoSEQ multiplex PCR; TCRdb's copy keeps in-frame clones and lacks some. Of 250,000 to 300,000 clones in the sample, 65% to 90% were seen once. The sequencing sample was made of peripheral blood. These receptors all stem from a man younger than 40 with active or convalescent COVID-19. The CDR3 runs from the conserved cysteine through the conserved F or W. Fields, in order: V gene, J gene, D gene, CDR3 protein. D genes are given only for firm matches.

v_gene: TRBV6-5
j_gene: TRBJ1-3
d_gene: TRBD1
CDR3aa: CASEIDREPGNTIYF

v_gene: TRBV5-1
j_gene: TRBJ1-2
d_gene: NA
CDR3aa: CASSLNFPGQTNYGYTF

v_gene: TRBV28
j_gene: TRBJ2-1
d_gene: NA
CDR3aa: CASSVRNEWRDDNEQFF

v_gene: TRBV4-3
j_gene: TRBJ1-5
d_gene: NA
CDR3aa: CASSQDRAPNQPQHF

v_gene: TRBV4-1
j_gene: TRBJ2-2
d_gene: TRBD1
CDR3aa: CASSQGQGAGGELFF

v_gene: TRBV20-1
j_gene: TRBJ1-2
d_gene: NA
CDR3aa: CSASAGGRGTF

v_gene: TRBV6-2/TRBV6-3
j_gene: TRBJ2-2
d_gene: TRBD1
CDR3aa: CASSRPGTGTPGELFF

v_gene: TRBV4-1
j_gene: TRBJ2-7
d_gene: NA
CDR3aa: CASSQVGGDEQYF

v_gene: TRBV24-1
j_gene: TRBJ2-1
d_gene: NA
CDR3aa: CATSDSGISEQFF

v_gene: TRBV4-1
j_gene: TRBJ2-5
d_gene: NA
CDR3aa: CASSQWAGTGETQYF

v_gene: TRBV28
j_gene: TRBJ2-5
d_gene: TRBD2
CDR3aa: CASRVPSGGEKETQYF

v_gene: TRBV20-1
j_gene: TRBJ2-7
d_gene: NA
CDR3aa: CSAARTYEQYF

v_gene: TRBV3-1/TRBV3-2
j_gene: TRBJ1-6
d_gene: TRBD1
CDR3aa: CASSQEATGISPLHF

v_gene: TRBV6-2/TRBV6-3
j_gene: TRBJ1-2
d_gene: NA
CDR3aa: CASSRTANYGYTF

v_gene: TRBV7-2
j_gene: TRBJ2-5
d_gene: TRBD1
CDR3aa: CASSRTGGAGEPQYF

v_gene: TRBV29-1
j_gene: TRBJ1-5
d_gene: TRBD1
CDR3aa: CSVGQGAGQPQHF

v_gene: TRBV6-5
j_gene: TRBJ2-7
d_gene: NA
CDR3aa: CASSYSPLPSEQYF

v_gene: TRBV5-1
j_gene: TRBJ2-7
d_gene: TRBD2
CDR3aa: CASSKVRESSYEQYF

v_gene: TRBV29-1
j_gene: TRBJ1-4
d_gene: NA
CDR3aa: CSVGINRNEKLFF

v_gene: TRBV6-5
j_gene: TRBJ1-1
d_gene: NA
CDR3aa: CASSYRGQEAFF

v_gene: TRBV5-1
j_gene: TRBJ1-2
d_gene: TRBD1
CDR3aa: CASRLQGENGYTF

v_gene: TRBV19
j_gene: TRBJ1-5
d_gene: NA
CDR3aa: CASGLGLPRWPQHF

v_gene: TRBV4-2
j_gene: TRBJ1-6
d_gene: TRBD1
CDR3aa: CASSPTRGTYNSPLHF

v_gene: TRBV15
j_gene: TRBJ1-2
d_gene: TRBD1
CDR3aa: CATSRRTTGGEGYTF

v_gene: TRBV10-2
j_gene: TRBJ1-2
d_gene: TRBD1
CDR3aa: CASSRTGGNGYTF

v_gene: TRBV11-2
j_gene: TRBJ2-7
d_gene: NA
CDR3aa: CASSFLEAGYEQYF

v_gene: TRBV5-8
j_gene: TRBJ2-2
d_gene: NA
CDR3aa: CASSLSMGPSTGELFF

v_gene: TRBV7-8
j_gene: TRBJ1-4
d_gene: NA
CDR3aa: CASSSGGAEGEKLFF

v_gene: TRBV5-4
j_gene: TRBJ1-2
d_gene: NA
CDR3aa: CASSVLGAPGGYTF

v_gene: TRBV12-3/TRBV12-4
j_gene: TRBJ1-5
d_gene: NA
CDR3aa: CASSTDKDQPQHF

v_gene: TRBV14
j_gene: TRBJ2-3
d_gene: TRBD2
CDR3aa: CASSLFGGGADTQYF

v_gene: TRBV5-6
j_gene: TRBJ1-5
d_gene: NA
CDR3aa: CASSSRGTSNQPQHF

v_gene: TRBV3-1/TRBV3-2
j_gene: TRBJ2-5
d_gene: TRBD2
CDR3aa: CASSPSTPGLAGVQYF

v_gene: TRBV6-5
j_gene: TRBJ2-3
d_gene: TRBD2
CDR3aa: CASSRGDTDTQYF

v_gene: TRBV15
j_gene: TRBJ2-7
d_gene: NA
CDR3aa: CATSRAGGSPRQYF

v_gene: TRBV19
j_gene: TRBJ1-5
d_gene: NA
CDR3aa: CASSIVLLGNQPQHF

v_gene: TRBV19
j_gene: TRBJ1-1
d_gene: NA
CDR3aa: CASSMHGRGRQEAFF

v_gene: TRBV9
j_gene: TRBJ1-6
d_gene: TRBD1
CDR3aa: CASSGWDRGQISSPLHF

v_gene: TRBV6-1
j_gene: TRBJ1-3
d_gene: NA
CDR3aa: CASSDVASVLLSGNTIYF

v_gene: TRBV11-2
j_gene: TRBJ1-3
d_gene: NA
CDR3aa: CASSPLGPNTGNTIYF

v_gene: TRBV4-2
j_gene: TRBJ1-1
d_gene: NA
CDR3aa: CASSQDFTGPTEAFF

v_gene: TRBV12-3/TRBV12-4
j_gene: TRBJ2-1
d_gene: NA
CDR3aa: CASNRDTSDEQFF